These 12 T cell receptor beta chains were sequenced from one sample in a study of patients and donors after allogeneic stem cell transplantation. MiXCR, run by TCRdb on the RT-PCR reads, gives a single entry per CDR3 protein. This sample has about 90,000 distinct CDR3 sequences, with around 48% found just once. The sample taken for sequencing was blood, either unsorted or a sorted T cell fraction (not recorded which). The source of these receptors is a human donor who was either an allogeneic HSCT recipient or a stem cell or donor lymphocyte infusion donor (not recorded which). It is not recorded whose cells these are; they may come from a transplant donor.

The rearrangement links TRBV20-1 to TRBJ1-5; 7 bases fit TRBD1. The CDR3 runs 15 residues. In germline, CDR1 is DFQATT, CDR2 SNEGSKA (reference sequence). After removal of 3 bases from V and 0 bases from J, the junction contained 5 bases not matched to a gene. This CDR3 is CSASGTEYSNQPQHF. As DNA, the CDR3 is TGCAGTGCTAGCGGGACAGAATATAGCAATCAGCCCCAGCATTTT.

This rearrangement joins TRBV18 to TRBJ1-2; D is unresolved. This CDR3 region has 13 residues. CDR1 and CDR2 from the germline V gene are KGHSH and LQKENI. Trimming shortened V by 3 bases and J by 5 bases, and 10 bases separated the two germline ends. As DNA, the CDR3 is TGTGCCAGCTCACCGGAGAGATTGTATGGCTACACCTTC. Translated, it gives CASSPERLYGYTF.

About this clonotype: Germline is not matched at one junction end, which may reflect a read error. CDR3 loop: CASSVSQGGSVYGYTF. CDR3 sequence (DNA): TGTGCCAGCAGTGTATCGCAGGGTGGGTCGGTCTATGGCTACACCTTC. The chain employs TRBV27 and TRBJ1-2; a possible D gene is TRBD1 (5 bases). CDR1 is MNHEY, CDR2 SMNVEV, per germline (reference sequence). This CDR3 is 16 amino acids long.

The rearrangement uses TRBV28 and TRBJ1-3; TRBD1 might be the D (5 bases). V dropped 4 bases and J dropped 0 bases, with 10 bases sitting between them. The CDR3 runs to 15 residues. CDR1 and CDR2 from the germline V gene are MDHEN and SYDVKM. CDR3 sequence (DNA): TGTGCCAGCAGTTCCGGGACGGCCTCTGGAAACACCATATATTTT. The encoded protein is CASSSGTASGNTIYF. Full variable domain (remainder filled in from reference TRBV28 and TRBJ1-3): DVKVTQSSRYLVKRTGEKVFLECVQDMDHENMFWYRQDPGLGLRLIYFSYDVKMKEKGDIPEGYSVSREKKERFSLILESASTNQTSMYLCASSSGTASGNTIYFGEGSWLTVV.

The rearrangement links TRBV5-1 to TRBJ1-1; D gene ambiguous. CDR3 length equals 14 residues. V gave up 5 bases and J gave up 1 base, with 12 bases separating them. Germline V CDR1 and CDR2: SGHRS, YFSETQ. DNA of the CDR3: TGCGCCAGCAGGTCACACAGTCAGAACACTGAAGCTTTCTTT. As protein: CASRSHSQNTEAFF. The variable domain in full, with the rest retrieved from reference TRBV5-1 and TRBJ1-1, is KAGVTQTPRYLIKTRGQQVTLSCSPISGHRSVSWYQQTPGQGLQFLFEYFSETQRNKGNFPGRFSGRQFSNSRSEMNVSTLELGDSALYLCASRSHSQNTEAFFGQGTRLTVV.

The chain employs TRBV6-5 and TRBJ1-2; possibly TRBD1 for D (5 bases). The ends were cut back, 7 bases at V and 2 bases at J, with 14 bases in the middle. Germline assignment: CDR1 MNHEY and CDR2 SVGAGI. The CDR3 has 14 amino acids. The CDR3 sequence is CASNSQGFNYGYTF. The DNA for the CDR3 is TGTGCCAGCAACTCCCAGGGATTCAACTATGGCTACACCTTC.

This clonotype has more than one count but fewer than ten. CDR3 loop: CASSSTPYGYTF. The DNA of the CDR3 is TGTGCCAGCAGTTCCACCCCCTATGGCTACACCTTC. The chain uses TRBV28 and TRBJ1-2, with no clear D. Trimming shortened V by 4 bases and J by 4 bases, and 7 bases separated the two germline ends. The CDR3 runs 12 residues. The germline V gene has CDR1 MDHEN and CDR2 SYDVKM.

This clonotype was detected a few times. The gene calls are TRBV28 and TRBJ1-1, with D perhaps matching TRBD1 (6 bases). CDR3 length equals 16 residues. Germline lookup yields CDR1 MDHEN and CDR2 SYDVKM. Trimming stripped 3 bases from V and 4 bases from J, with 18 bases between. DNA of the CDR3: TGTGCCAGCAGTTTGGACACAGGGCGGTGGGCCACTGAAGCTTTCTTT. Encoded protein: CASSLDTGRWATEAFF.

This clonotype was seen only a few times. The chain carries TRBV12-3 or TRBV12-4 and TRBJ1-4; 12 bases align to TRBD1. The CDR3 length is 17 residues. J lost 4 bases, V lost 5 bases, and 8 bases had no gene match. CDR3 residues: CASSPGQGAAFNEKLFF. The CDR3 DNA reads TGTGCCAGCAGTCCGGGACAGGGGGCAGCCTTTAATGAAAAACTGTTTTTT.

The chain uses TRBV11-2 and TRBJ1-6; no clear D gene. The CDR3 is 15 residues long. Germline V gives CDR1 SGHAT, CDR2 FQNNGV. Trimming left V 0 bases short and J 7 bases short, with 10 bases between. The CDR3 DNA follows: TGTGCCAGCAGCTTAGAAGGGCAGAAAAATTCACCCCTCCACTTT. Translating it yields CASSLEGQKNSPLHF. Complete variable domain (other parts from reference TRBV11-2 and TRBJ1-6): EAGVAQSPRYKIIEKRQSVAFWCNPISGHATLYWYQQILGQGPKLLIQFQNNGVVDDSQLPKDRFSAERLKGVDSTLKIQPAKLEDSAVYLCASSLEGQKNSPLHFGNGTRLTVT.

The chain joins TRBV5-1 to TRBJ2-7; 7 bases line up with TRBD1. Trimming removed 2 bases from V and 0 bases from J; junction bases left unmatched: 5. Germline CDR1 SGHRS, CDR2 YFSETQ. The CDR3 covers 15 residues. CDR3 residues: CASSFGTADSYEQYF. The DNA of the CDR3 is TGCGCCAGCAGCTTCGGGACAGCTGACTCCTACGAGCAGTACTTC. Full variable domain (missing parts from reference TRBV5-1 and TRBJ2-7): KAGVTQTPRYLIKTRGQQVTLSCSPISGHRSVSWYQQTPGQGLQFLFEYFSETQRNKGNFPGRFSGRQFSNSRSEMNVSTLELGDSALYLCASSFGTADSYEQYFGPGTRLTVT.

V gene TRBV7-2 combines with J gene TRBJ1-2, with D uncertain. V dropped 6 bases and J dropped 2 bases, with 16 bases sitting between them. CDR1 is SGHTA and CDR2 is FQGNSA in the germline V gene. This CDR3 has 15 amino acids. The CDR3 spells CASRPSETFNYGYTF. The CDR3 bases are TGTGCCAGCAGGCCTTCGGAGACTTTCAACTATGGCTACACCTTC.